The following is a T cell receptor beta chain sequence with its context. Trimming removed 1 base at V and 2 bases at J, with 10 bases between. The CDR3 totals 15 residues. CDR1 MNHNS and CDR2 SASEGT come from the germline V gene. This record belongs to a study of patients and donors after allogeneic stem cell transplantation. Using its own MiXCR run on the RT-PCR reads, TCRdb lists one record per CDR3 protein. The sample carries a few hundred thousand distinct CDR3 sequences, over 12% recorded once. The J gene is TRBJ2-3, the V gene TRBV6-1; weak D call: TRBD1 (6 bases). This receptor was obtained from a human donor who was either an allogeneic HSCT recipient or a stem cell or donor lymphocyte infusion donor (not recorded which). It is not recorded whose cells these are; they may come from a transplant donor. Input material: blood, either unsorted or a sorted T cell fraction (not recorded which). The CDR3 spells CASSEGQVPTDTQYF. The CDR3 DNA is TGTGCCAGCAGTGAAGGACAGGTCCCCACAGATACGCAGTATTTT.